The following is a TCR beta chain sequence with its context. The target antigen is unknown. The sample is drawn from a study of OX40 agonist ivuxolimab in advanced cancers. Across the study: The treatment was a fully human IgG2 OX40 agonist, ivuxolimab.

Germline loops: CDR1 LNHDA, CDR2 SQIVND (reference sequence). Unmatched junction bases numbered 4, after V lost 3 bases and J lost 4 bases. The CDR3 length is 16 residues. Study findings and constraints: Some nonresponders likewise displayed low normalized T-cell clonal expansion. CD8+ T cells were the subset that, on average, had more expanded clones than CD4+.

TCRdb keeps only in-frame clones here, not all; method: immunoSEQ multiplex PCR. This table holds around 53,000 clones, about nine tenths found once. V gene TRBV19 combines with J gene TRBJ2-3; the match to TRBD2 covers 13 bases. The source of this sequence is an adult with an advanced solid tumor such as melanoma, head and neck, liver or kidney cancer. The sequenced sample was CD4+ or CD8+ T cells sorted from blood, obtained in a trial of the OX40 agonist ivuxolimab. CDR3 region: CASSMGLAGRADTQYF. The CDR3 DNA reads as TGTGCCAGTAGTATGGGACTAGCGGGGCGGGCAGATACGCAGTATTTT. Full variable domain (missing parts from reference TRBV19 and TRBJ2-3): DGGITQSPKYLFRKEGQNVTLSCEQNLNHDAMYWYRQDPGQGLRLIYYSQIVNDFQKGDIAEGYSVSREKKESFPLTVTSAQKNPTAFYLCASSMGLAGRADTQYFGPGTRLTVL.